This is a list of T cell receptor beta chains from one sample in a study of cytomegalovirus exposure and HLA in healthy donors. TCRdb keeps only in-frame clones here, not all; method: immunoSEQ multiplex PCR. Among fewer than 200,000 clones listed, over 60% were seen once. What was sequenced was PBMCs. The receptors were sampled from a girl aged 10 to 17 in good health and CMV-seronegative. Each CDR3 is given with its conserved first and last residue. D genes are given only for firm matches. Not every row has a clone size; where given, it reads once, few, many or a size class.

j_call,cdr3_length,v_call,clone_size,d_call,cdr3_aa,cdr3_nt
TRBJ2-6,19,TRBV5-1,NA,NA,CASSLRRGGAPPGANVLTF,TGCGCCAGCAGCTTAAGAAGGGGGGGCGCCCCCCCTGGGGCCAACGTCCTGACTTTC
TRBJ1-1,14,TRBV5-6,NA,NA,CASSREGLPTEAFF,TGTGCCAGCAGCCGGGAAGGCTTGCCAACTGAAGCTTTCTTT
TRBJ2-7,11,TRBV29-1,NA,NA,CSAGDDYEQYF,TGCAGCGCCGGGGATGATTACGAGCAGTACTTC
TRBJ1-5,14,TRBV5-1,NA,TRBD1,CASSAGQGGQPQHF,TGCGCCAGCAGCGCTGGACAGGGCGGTCAGCCCCAGCATTTT
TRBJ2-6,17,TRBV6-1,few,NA,CASSERGRGTGANVLTF,TGTGCCAGCAGTGAAAGGGGCAGGGGAACTGGGGCCAACGTCCTGACTTTC
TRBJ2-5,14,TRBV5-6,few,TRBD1,CASSLDTGEETQYF,TGTGCCAGCAGCTTGGATACAGGGGAAGAGACCCAGTACTTC
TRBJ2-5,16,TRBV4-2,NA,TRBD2,CASSFLGLAGGETQYF,TGTGCCAGCAGCTTCCTCGGACTAGCGGGGGGGGAGACCCAGTACTTC
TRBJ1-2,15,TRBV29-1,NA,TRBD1,CSVDTSDRGEYGYTF,TGCAGCGTTGATACGTCGGACAGGGGGGAGTATGGCTACACCTTC
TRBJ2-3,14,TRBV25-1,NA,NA,CASSGGKLLDTQYF,TGTGCCAGCAGTGGAGGGAAGTTATTGGATACGCAGTATTTT
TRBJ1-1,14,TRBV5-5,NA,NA,CASSPLTGDTEAFF,TGTGCCAGCAGCCCATTGACAGGAGACACTGAAGCTTTCTTT
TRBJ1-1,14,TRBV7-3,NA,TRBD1,CASSPTGEVTEAFF,TGTGCCAGCAGCCCCACAGGGGAGGTCACTGAAGCTTTCTTT
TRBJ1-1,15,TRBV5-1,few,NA,CASSLLGLPSTEAFF,TGCGCCAGCAGCCTGTTGGGACTCCCCTCCACTGAAGCTTTCTTT
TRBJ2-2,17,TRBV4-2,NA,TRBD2,CASSRRGTSGNTGELFF,TGTGCCAGCAGCCGACGCGGGACTAGCGGTAACACCGGGGAGCTGTTTTTT
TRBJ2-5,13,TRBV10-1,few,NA,CASSRQIQETQYF,TGCGCCAGCAGTCGACAGATCCAAGAGACCCAGTACTTC
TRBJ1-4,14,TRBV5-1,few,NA,CASSLVGQGEKLFF,TGCGCCAGCAGCTTGGTGGGTCAGGGCGAAAAACTGTTTTTT
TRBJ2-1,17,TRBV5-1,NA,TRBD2,CASSLGLAGFDYNEQFF,TGCGCCAGCAGCTTGGGGCTAGCGGGGTTTGACTACAATGAGCAGTTCTTC